This passage covers 2 T cell receptor beta chains from one sample sequenced in a study of post-analysis software for immune sequencing data. Study-wide results and caveats: There were five or six TRBV segments more frequent in patients than controls, and TRBV5-6, TRBV5-1 and TRBV20-1 were among them.

No cognate antigen is known for these TCRs. Unique molecular identifiers were built into the TCR beta cDNA libraries. TCRdb re-called the PCR reads with MiXCR, one entry per CDR3 protein. The data show hundreds of thousands of distinct CDR3 sequences, approximately 60% seen once. The source material was blood. These receptors all come from a girl aged 2 to 9 with multiple sclerosis.

This clonotype was counted once. V gene TRBV9 combines with J gene TRBJ2-5, with 8 bases lining up with TRBD2. V gave up 3 bases and J gave up 5 bases; unmatched junction bases: 12. CDR3 size: 16 residues. Germline values: CDR1 SGDLS, CDR2 YYNGEE. DNA of the CDR3: TGTGCCAGCAGCGCCCGTGAGGTAGCGGGATGGGAGACCCAGTACTTC. Protein sequence: CASSAREVAGWETQYF.

The V and J genes are TRBV20-1 and TRBJ2-7, with 9 bases fitting TRBD2. With 6 bases clipped from V and 4 bases from J, the junction kept 7 bases outside the gene matches. Germline CDR1 DFQATT, CDR2 SNEGSKA (reference sequence). CDR3 length: 13 amino acids. The CDR3 coding sequence is TGCAGTGCCAGGACTAGCGAATGGTACGAGCAGTACTTC. This gives the protein CSARTSEWYEQYF.